The rows below give T cell receptor beta chains drawn from one sample of a study of T-cell memory formation after mild COVID-19. TCRdb itself ran the 5' RACE reads through MiXCR, one entry per CDR3 protein. The table includes around 430,000 distinct CDR3 sequences, about 16% detected once. The sample consisted of PBMCs or a T cell subset sorted from them (not recorded which). These TCRs come from a man between 18 and 35 years old who had mild COVID-19 (a few samples of this study predate the infection). Cell type and time point are not known. CDR3s include the opening cysteine and the closing phenylalanine or tryptophan. Fields, in order: V gene, J gene, CDR3 length, clone size, D gene, CDR3 DNA, CDR3 protein. D genes are given only for firm matches. Size is stated for part of the rows, as once, few or many counts, or as a class when the clone is expanded.

TRBV7-2	TRBJ1-5	16	many	.	TGTGCCAGCAGCTCATTTCCCAGGGGAGGGAATCAGCCCCAGCATTTT	CASSSFPRGGNQPQHF
TRBV4-1	TRBJ2-7	12	.	TRBD2	TGCGCCAGCTCCCTTCGGGAGGACGAGCAGTACTTC	CASSLREDEQYF
TRBV7-3	TRBJ2-1	15	.	.	TGTGCCAGCAGCCCCGGGCCAAGCTCCTACAATGAGCAGTTCTTC	CASSPGPSSYNEQFF
TRBV18	TRBJ2-7	16	.	TRBD1	TGTGCCAGCTCCTCGCGTGGGACAGGGGGCTTCGACGAGCAGTACTTC	CASSSRGTGGFDEQYF
TRBV12-3/TRBV12-4	TRBJ2-3	14	few	.	TGTGCCAGCAGACAGGAGGCGAGCACAGATACGCAGTATTTT	CASRQEASTDTQYF
TRBV7-2	TRBJ2-7	14	few	.	TGTGCCAGCAGCTTACTTCAGAGCCGCTACGAGCAGTACTTC	CASSLLQSRYEQYF
TRBV4-3	TRBJ2-1	17	few	TRBD1	TGCGCCAGCAGCCAATGGCCAACAGGGGTCTCCTACAATGAGCAGTTCTTC	CASSQWPTGVSYNEQFF
TRBV20-1	TRBJ2-5	15	.	TRBD2	TGCAGTGCTAGAGAGCTAACTAGCGGCCAAGAGACCCAGTACTTC	CSARELTSGQETQYF
TRBV4-3	TRBJ1-2	16	few	.	TGCGCCAGCAGCCAAGCACCTCAGGAGGCTAACTATGGCTACACCTTC	CASSQAPQEANYGYTF
TRBV9	TRBJ1-1	14	.	.	TGTGCCAGCAGCGGTCCGGGACAAAAAGGTGAAGCTTTCTTT	CASSGPGQKGEAFF
TRBV24-1	TRBJ1-1	13	.	.	TGTGCCACCAGTGATTCGTGGGAGGACGGAGCTTTCTTT	CATSDSWEDGAFF
TRBV4-1	TRBJ1-2	15	.	TRBD1	TGCGCCAGCGAATTTCGACAGGGATCGGACTATGGCTACACCTTC	CASEFRQGSDYGYTF
TRBV6-2/TRBV6-3	TRBJ2-5	13	.	TRBD2	TGTGCCAGCCACGGGGGGGCCGGAGAGACCCAGTACTTC	CASHGGAGETQYF
TRBV29-1	TRBJ2-6	14	few	.	TGCAGCGTTGGTATGGGGGAAGGGGCCAACGTCCTGACTTTC	CSVGMGEGANVLTF
TRBV27	TRBJ1-2	14	.	TRBD1	TGTGCCAGCAGTAAAACGGACAGGGGGCATGGCTACACCTTC	CASSKTDRGHGYTF
TRBV4-2	TRBJ1-3	16	few	.	TGTGCCAGCAGCCAAGTAGGCGTCAGCTCTGGAAACACCATATATTTT	CASSQVGVSSGNTIYF
TRBV7-9	TRBJ2-3	13	.	.	TGTGCCAGCAGCCCCGGGGTCACAGATACGCAGTATTTT	CASSPGVTDTQYF
TRBV7-2	TRBJ2-1	19	.	.	TGTGCCAGCAGCTCCACCTTCATTTGGGGGGGCCGCTCCTACAATGAGCAGTTCTTC	CASSSTFIWGGRSYNEQFF
TRBV5-1	TRBJ1-1	13	few	TRBD1	TGCGCCAGCAGCGTTACAGGGGAAACTGAAGCTTTCTTT	CASSVTGETEAFF
TRBV7-3	TRBJ2-3	15	few	TRBD1	TGTGCCAGCAGCTTCCGGGACAGGGGGCCAGATACGCAGTATTTT	CASSFRDRGPDTQYF
TRBV10-3	TRBJ1-1	13	few	.	TGTGCCATCAGTGACGGACCGGGGGTTGGAGCTTTCTTT	CAISDGPGVGAFF
TRBV12-3/TRBV12-4	TRBJ1-1	12	few	TRBD1	TGTGCCAGCAGCCGGGACAGCCCTGAAGCTTTCTTT	CASSRDSPEAFF
TRBV7-9	TRBJ1-4	14	.	TRBD1	TGTGCCAGCAGCGTCGGACAGGGGGGCGAAAAACTGTTTTTT	CASSVGQGGEKLFF
TRBV5-4	TRBJ2-5	15	few	TRBD2	TGTGCCAGCAGCTTGGGAGCGGGGGGGCCAGAGACCCAGTACTTC	CASSLGAGGPETQYF
TRBV5-1	TRBJ1-1	16	.	TRBD1	TGCGCCAGCAGCCTCAAAACGACAGGGGGGAACACTGAAGCTTTCTTT	CASSLKTTGGNTEAFF
TRBV5-1	TRBJ1-2	14	.	.	TGCGCCAGCAGCTACGGGGGGGATCCCTATGGCTACACCTTC	CASSYGGDPYGYTF
TRBV5-1	TRBJ1-1	16	few	TRBD1	TGCGCCAGCAGCTTGGGCATGGGACAGATGAACACTGAAGCTTTCTTT	CASSLGMGQMNTEAFF
TRBV6-5	TRBJ2-3	13	.	.	TGTGCCAGCAGGTCTGTGGGGGCGGATACGCAGTATTTT	CASRSVGADTQYF
TRBV24-1	TRBJ2-3	15	few	.	TGTGCCACCAGTGATTTACCGGGCAGCACAGATACGCAGTATTTT	CATSDLPGSTDTQYF
TRBV7-9	TRBJ2-5	13	.	.	TGTGCCAGCAGCTTATACGGGGAAGAGACCCAGTACTTC	CASSLYGEETQYF
TRBV5-1	TRBJ1-4	14	.	.	TGCGCCAGCAGCTTTCAGGGCGTCGGGGAAAAACTGTTTTTT	CASSFQGVGEKLFF
TRBV28	TRBJ1-5	17	few	.	TGTGCCAGCAGTTTACTCGGGGGGGGTAATAGCAATCAGCCCCAGCATTTT	CASSLLGGGNSNQPQHF
TRBV4-2	TRBJ2-4	15	.	.	TGTGCCAGCAGCCAAGCCCGGGACACCGGTCAGGTTCAGTACTTC	CASSQARDTGQVQYF
TRBV27	TRBJ2-1	13	few	.	TGTGCCAGCTCGGACTTCCTCTACAATGAGCAGTTCTTC	CASSDFLYNEQFF
TRBV5-1	TRBJ2-1	15	few	.	TGCGCCAGCAGCTTCCAGGGAATGTCCTACAATGAGCAGTTCTTC	CASSFQGMSYNEQFF
TRBV5-1	TRBJ2-3	16	.	.	TGCGCCAGCAGCCCGGGCCGGCCGGGGGGCACAGATACGCAGTATTTT	CASSPGRPGGTDTQYF
TRBV27	TRBJ1-1	11	.	.	TGTGCCAGCAGTTCCTGGGGTGAGGCTTTCTTT	CASSSWGEAFF
TRBV12-3/TRBV12-4	TRBJ1-5	15	many	TRBD1	TGTGCCAGCAGTGATGGGACAGGGGAGGGCCAGCCCCAGCATTTT	CASSDGTGEGQPQHF
TRBV5-1	TRBJ1-2	15	.	TRBD1	TGCGCCAGCAGCTCCGGGACAGGGCTCAACTATGGCTACACCTTC	CASSSGTGLNYGYTF
TRBV4-3	TRBJ1-4	14	few	.	TGCGCCAGCAGCCAAGAATTCCGAGCTGAAAAACTGTTTTTT	CASSQEFRAEKLFF
TRBV6-2/TRBV6-3	TRBJ2-7	13	few	TRBD2	TGTGCCAGCGGCCGGGACTACGTCGACGAGCAGTACTTC	CASGRDYVDEQYF
TRBV20-1	TRBJ2-3	15	many	.	TGCAGTGCGACTCACGGTCCCCTGTCGTCAGATACGCAGTATTTT	CSATHGPLSSDTQYF
TRBV7-6	TRBJ2-2	16	.	TRBD2	TGTGCCAGCAGCGCCTTGGGGACTAGCACGACCGGGGAGCTGTTTTTT	CASSALGTSTTGELFF
TRBV7-9	TRBJ1-5	12	few	.	TGTGCCAGCAGCTTAGACGATCAGCCCCAGCATTTT	CASSLDDQPQHF
TRBV27	TRBJ1-6	13	.	.	TGTGCCAGCAGTTTATCAAGGGCGCACCCCCTCCACTTT	CASSLSRAHPLHF
TRBV12-3/TRBV12-4	TRBJ2-1	12	few	.	TGTGCCAGCAGGTATACCGGGACGAAGCAGTTCTTC	CASRYTGTKQFF
TRBV2	TRBJ2-5	13	few	.	TGTGCCAGCAGTGGGAGCGGTGAAGAGACCCAGTACTTC	CASSGSGEETQYF
TRBV29-1	TRBJ2-3	14	.	TRBD2	TGCAGCGTTTCCCCATCGACTAGCTCCGATACGCAGTATTTT	CSVSPSTSSDTQYF
TRBV9	TRBJ1-6	15	.	.	TGTGCCAGCAGCCCCGGGGGGGGCTATAATTCACCCCTCCACTTT	CASSPGGGYNSPLHF
TRBV2	TRBJ2-1	13	.	.	TGTGCCAGCAGCTCAAGCCGGGGGCTTGAGCAGTTCTTC	CASSSSRGLEQFF
TRBV3-1	TRBJ2-2	15	.	.	TGTGCCAGCAGCCCGCAGGGGACCCCCACCGGGGAGCTGTTTTTT	CASSPQGTPTGELFF
TRBV7-8	TRBJ2-5	14	.	.	TGTGCCAGCAGCTTAGGGGGGAGTTGGGAGACCCAGTACTTC	CASSLGGSWETQYF
TRBV20-1	TRBJ1-4	14	.	.	TGCAGTGCTTCGGGGGGTGAATTCTATGAAAAACTGTTTTTT	CSASGGEFYEKLFF
TRBV2	TRBJ1-2	15	few	TRBD1	TGTGCCAGCAGTCTAAGCCGGACAGGGGGCGATGGCTACACCTTC	CASSLSRTGGDGYTF
TRBV20-1	TRBJ2-2	18	.	TRBD2	TGCAGTGCTAGGGGTCATCCGAAGCGGGGCACAAACACCGGGGAGCTGTTTTTT	CSARGHPKRGTNTGELFF
TRBV6-2/TRBV6-3	TRBJ1-2	11	.	.	TGTGCCAGCAGTTACCCGGATGGCTACACCTTC	CASSYPDGYTF
TRBV5-1	TRBJ2-1	16	many	.	TGCGCCAGCAGCTTCTCCTCTACCCCGGTCGGGGGTGAGCAGTTCTTC	CASSFSSTPVGGEQFF